Below are 9 T cell receptor beta chains sequenced from a single sample in a study of early T cells in non-severe SARS-CoV-2 infection. In TCRdb, the 5' RACE reads were re-called with MiXCR into one record per CDR3 protein. In the table there are tens of thousands of distinct CDR3 sequences, around a tenth of which are singletons. The sequenced material came from whole blood. Source of these receptors: an adult who was a healthcare worker with PCR-confirmed SARS-CoV-2 infection or an uninfected control (not recorded which).

This clonotype has more than one count but fewer than ten. This chain joins TRBV21-1 and TRBJ2-7. TRBV21-1 corresponds to a pseudogene. The length of the CDR3 is 14 residues. The CDR3 protein is CASSKPVQHYEQYF. In nucleotides, the CDR3 is TGTGCCAGCAGCAAACCGGTCCAGCACTACGAGCAGTACTTC.

At least ten counts were recorded for this clonotype. The chain couples TRBV6-6 to TRBJ2-7, with 8 nucleotides matching TRBD1. The CDR3 contains 15 residues. J lost 4 bases, V lost 4 bases, and 9 bases had no gene match. The germline V gene encodes CDR1 MNHNY and CDR2 SVGAGI (reference sequence). CDR3 bases: TGTGCCAGCAGTTCCGCGGCAGGGGGCTTATACGAGCAGTACTTC. Protein product: CASSSAAGGLYEQYF.

This clonotype was seen more than once but under ten times. The chain employs TRBV7-8 and TRBJ1-2; D possibly corresponds to TRBD1 (5 bases). Trimming left V 3 bases short and J 2 bases short, with 16 bases between. CDR3 length: 16 amino acids. Looked up from germline, CDR1 is SGHVS and CDR2 is FQNEAQ. This CDR3 is CASSLIRAKRNYGYTF. In DNA, the CDR3 is TGTGCCAGCAGCTTGATCAGGGCTAAAAGGAACTATGGCTACACCTTC.

This clonotype was counted many times. The chain has TRBV18 and TRBJ2-1; D is possibly TRBD1 (6 bases). CDR1 is KGHSH and CDR2 is LQKENI in the germline V gene. The V end lost 2 bases, the J end lost 5 bases, and 10 bases lay between the germline ends. The CDR3 is 14 amino acids. CDR3 sequence: CASSPWGQNNEQFF. The CDR3 coding sequence is TGTGCCAGCTCACCATGGGGGCAGAACAATGAGCAGTTCTTC.

The sample holds a few counts of this clonotype. The CDR3 DNA follows: TGCGCCAGCAGGGACAGGGCGACCGGGGCCGGGGAGCTGTTTTTT. This gives the protein CASRDRATGAGELFF. The chain is built from TRBV10-1 and TRBJ2-2; 8 positions agree with TRBD1. The CDR3 contains 15 residues. From germline, CDR1 is WNHNN and CDR2 SYGVQD (reference sequence). The J segment lost 6 bases and the V segment lost 6 bases, leaving 9 bases of the junction unmatched.

This clonotype was seen more than once but under ten times. The chain uses TRBV30 and TRBJ2-1, with TRBD2 matching over 7 bases. Germline CDR1 and CDR2: GTSNPN and SVGIG (reference sequence). The CDR3 contains 15 residues. V lost 0 bases and J lost 5; bases outside the gene matches: 7. The CDR3 is CAWSVRQLADNEQFF. The CDR3, as DNA: TGTGCCTGGAGTGTACGGCAGCTAGCGGACAATGAGCAGTTCTTC.

This clonotype turned up a few times. This may be a read error: a much more frequent sequence differs by one nucleotide. This sequence joins TRBV7-8 and TRBJ2-2; tentatively, D is TRBD2 (5 bases). Germline V gene lookup returns CDR1 SGHVS and CDR2 FQNEAQ. The CDR3 contains 17 residues. The CDR3 is CAGSLYADPRGTGELFF. The CDR3 DNA follows: TGTGCCGGCAGCTTATACGCGGACCCCCGAGGGACCGGGGAGCTGTTTTTT.

This clonotype was observed many times. The rearrangement joins TRBV20-1 to TRBJ2-7; 7 bases are a match to TRBD1. Trimming cost V 3 bases and J 3 bases; bases outside gene matches: 8. Germline V gives CDR1 DFQATT, CDR2 SNEGSKA (reference sequence). The CDR3 totals 14 residues. CDR3 nucleotide sequence: TGCAGTGCTAGTAACAGGGGCCAAATCTACGAGCAGTACTTC. Protein: CSASNRGQIYEQYF.

This chain joins TRBV28 and TRBJ2-7, with a possible D match to TRBD2 (5 bases). Trimming pared 2 bases from V and 1 base from J, leaving 9 bases between. The CDR3 consists of 14 residues. Per germline, CDR1 MDHEN and CDR2 SYDVKM. The chain's CDR3 is CASSLEGVSYEQYF. The CDR3 nucleotides are TGTGCCAGCAGTTTAGAGGGAGTATCCTACGAGCAGTACTTC.